Below are 15 T cell receptor beta chains sequenced from a single sample in a study of T cells after yellow fever vaccination. TCRdb re-called the 5' RACE reads through MiXCR, storing one row per CDR3 protein. The table lists almost 600,000 distinct CDR3 sequences, 13% of them singletons. The sample in question was PBMCs, obtained on the day of the yellow fever booster vaccination. The receptors were gathered from a man aged 25-45 years who received the YFV17D yellow fever vaccine.

This clonotype was picked up a small number of times. The V and J genes are TRBV28 and TRBJ2-1; 8 positions match TRBD2. With V trimmed by 2 bases and J by 6 bases, 3 bases remained unmatched. Germline CDR1 is MDHEN and CDR2 is SYDVKM. The CDR3 sequence is 14 residues long. CDR3 in DNA: TGTGCCAGCAGTTTAAGCGGGAGCCCCAATGAGCAGTTCTTC. Protein product: CASSLSGSPNEQFF.

This clonotype showed up just a few times. The rearrangement links TRBV5-1 to TRBJ1-1; D not resolved. Germline CDR1 is SGHRS and CDR2 is YFSETQ. The CDR3 is 14 amino acids. Trimming stripped 4 bases from V and 2 bases from J, with 12 bases between. This CDR3 is CASSRVSGNTEAFF. The CDR3 DNA is TGCGCCAGCAGCCGAGTTTCGGGAAACACTGAAGCTTTCTTT.

About this clonotype: Just one base apart from a much larger clone, this may be a read error. Here the CDR3 omits its conserved ending phenylalanine or tryptophan, so a read error is the likely source. In nucleotides, the CDR3 is TGTGCCAGCAGCTTGGGCGGAGCCCAAGAGACCCAGTACCTC. This sequence encodes CASSLGGAQETQYL. V usage is TRBV7-2 and J usage is TRBJ2-5; D unclear. The germline V gene encodes CDR1 SGHTA and CDR2 FQGNSA. This CDR3 spans 14 amino acids. V was shortened by 3 bases and J by 1 base, with 9 bases between the two germline ends.

The genes are TRBV5-6 and TRBJ2-5; TRBD1 might be the D (6 bases). CDR1 is SGHDT, CDR2 YYEEEE, per germline. Trimming removed 7 bases from V and 2 bases from J, with 15 bases in between. The CDR3 totals 14 residues. The DNA for the CDR3 is TGTGCCAGCGGTAGGACAGCAAATCAAGAGACCCAGTACTTC. The encoded protein is CASGRTANQETQYF.

With regard to this clonotype: A junction boundary mismatches the germline segment, possibly from a read error. The rearrangement uses TRBV20-1 and TRBJ2-2; TRBD1 agrees at 8 bases. CDR3 size: 15 residues. Germline V gene lookup returns CDR1 DFQATT and CDR2 SNEGSKA (reference sequence). As DNA, the CDR3 is TGCAGTGTTGTTAAGCGGACAGGGTCCACCGTGGAGCTGTTTTTT. Translating it yields CSVVKRTGSTVELFF.

V and J are TRBV5-1 and TRBJ1-1, with a weak D call TRBD1 (5 bases). Between the trimmed V and J ends, which lost 4 bases and 6 bases, there was a span of 34 bases. The CDR3 consists of 20 residues. The germline V gene encodes CDR1 SGHRS and CDR2 YFSETQ. The CDR3 here is CASSPFPTRGGRGMESEAFF. The CDR3, as DNA: TGCGCCAGCAGCCCCTTCCCCACGCGGGGGGGACGAGGGATGGAGTCTGAAGCTTTCTTT.

The chain links TRBV11-2 to TRBJ2-2; D might be TRBD1 (6 bases). This CDR3 spans 15 amino acids. V was trimmed by 4 bases and J by 1 base, leaving 10 bases between them. Per germline, CDR1 SGHAT and CDR2 FQNNGV. The CDR3 DNA is TGTGCCAGCAGCTCGTTGGACAGGAACACCGGGGAGCTGTTTTTT. Translated, it gives CASSSLDRNTGELFF. Complete variable domain (other parts from reference TRBV11-2 and TRBJ2-2): EAGVAQSPRYKIIEKRQSVAFWCNPISGHATLYWYQQILGQGPKLLIQFQNNGVVDDSQLPKDRFSAERLKGVDSTLKIQPAKLEDSAVYLCASSSLDRNTGELFFGEGSRLTVL.

The chain uses TRBV7-2 and TRBJ2-3, with unresolved D. The CDR3 loop spans 8 amino acids. Germline loops: CDR1 SGHTA, CDR2 FQGNSA. This CDR3 reads CAGDTQYF. In DNA, the CDR3 is TGTGCAGGAGATACGCAGTATTTT.

This clonotype was seen more than once but under ten times. The chain couples TRBV19 to TRBJ1-6; D gene unclear. The germline V and J ends were trimmed by 9 bases and 3 bases, with 12 bases remaining between them. The CDR3 extends over 14 amino acids. Germline CDR1 is LNHDA and CDR2 is SQIVND (reference sequence). CDR3 in DNA: TGTGCCAGCGGGCAAATGATCTATAATTCACCCCTCCACTTT. This sequence encodes CASGQMIYNSPLHF.

In regard to this clonotype: The junction departs from the called germline gene at one end, perhaps through a read error. This chain uses TRBV28 with TRBJ1-5; D perhaps matches TRBD1 (5 bases). The CDR3 spans 14 residues. Germline CDR1 and CDR2: MDHEN and SYDVKM. The CDR3 sequence: CDSSLRRGSQPQHF. CDR3 coding DNA: TGTGACAGCAGTTTAAGGAGGGGATCTCAGCCCCAGCATTTT.

This clonotype came up a few times. The chain has TRBV7-3 and TRBJ2-2, with TRBD2 matching over 12 bases. The trim removed 5 bases at V and 6 bases at J, leaving 4 bases unmatched. The CDR3 loop spans 15 amino acids. Germline-derived CDR1 and CDR2 are SGHTA and FQGTGA. CDR3 sequence: CASSERLAGAGELFF. CDR3 nucleotides: TGTGCCAGCAGCGAGAGACTAGCGGGAGCCGGGGAGCTGTTTTTT.

This clonotype was found many times. J is TRBJ2-1 and V is TRBV5-1; 16 bases fit TRBD2. Losses at the gene ends were 0 bases for V and 5 bases for J; bases not matched to a gene: 11. CDR1 is SGHRS, CDR2 YFSETQ, per germline. CDR3 size: 20 residues. The CDR3 loop is CASSLALPGTSGRANNEQFF. CDR3 nucleotide sequence: TGCGCCAGCAGCTTGGCCCTACCCGGGACTAGCGGGAGGGCCAACAATGAGCAGTTCTTC.

The sample holds a few counts of this clonotype. The V gene is TRBV6-1, the J gene TRBJ2-5, with D perhaps TRBD1 or TRBD2 (5 bases each). The V gene lost 8 bases and the J gene lost 5 bases, with 15 bases spanning the gap. CDR1 and CDR2 (germline): MNHNS, SASEGT. CDR3 length: 13 residues. The DNA of the CDR3 is TGTGCCAGCCAGGACGGGGCGCCGGAGACCCAGTACTTC. Translation: CASQDGAPETQYF.

Only a few counts were recorded for this clonotype. The rearrangement uses TRBV10-3 and TRBJ2-3, with D unclear. The CDR3 has 15 residues. Looked up from germline, CDR1 is ENHRY and CDR2 is SYGVKD. Trimming shortened V by 8 bases and J by 4 bases, and 19 bases separated the two germline ends. CDR3 loop: CAIGPWDNPPDTQYF. The CDR3 DNA is TGTGCCATCGGGCCATGGGATAACCCCCCAGATACGCAGTATTTT.

The chain combines TRBV5-1 with TRBJ2-3; the D gene is possibly TRBD2 (6 bases). Germline CDR1 SGHRS, CDR2 YFSETQ. Trimming took 4 bases from V and 2 from J, leaving 14 bases between them. This CDR3 contains 15 residues. The CDR3 loop is CASSPPSDYTDTQYF. DNA for the CDR3: TGCGCCAGCAGCCCTCCTAGCGACTACACAGATACGCAGTATTTT.